A single sample gave rise to the 24 T cell receptor beta chains below, sequenced in a study of CD8+CD57+ T cells in acquired aplastic anemia. Investigators profiled TCR beta VDJ and CDR3 from genomic DNA template. In TCRdb, the reads were re-called with MiXCR into one record per CDR3 protein. The data contain some 220,000 distinct CDR3 sequences, 34% of them singletons. The sample taken for sequencing was sorted CD4+, CD8+, or CD8+CD57+ T cells (not recorded which) from PBMCs. All receptors come from a human donor in good health, serving as a control.

CDR3 DNA sequence: TGTGCCAGCAGCTCGCCGGTCTGGACTAGCGGCACAGATACGCAGTATTTT. Amino acids: CASSSPVWTSGTDTQYF. V usage is TRBV7-3 and J usage is TRBJ2-3; 9 bases are a match to TRBD2. This CDR3 spans 17 amino acids. Germline V CDR1 and CDR2: SGHTA, FQGTGA. Trimming took 4 bases from V and 1 from J; bases not matched to a gene: 9. Full variable domain (rest looked up from reference TRBV7-3 and TRBJ2-3): GAGVSQTPSNKVTEKGKYVELRCDPISGHTALYWYRQSLGQGPEFLIYFQGTGAADDSGLPNDRFFAVRPEGSVSTLKIQRTERGDSAVYLCASSSPVWTSGTDTQYFGPGTRLTVL.

This clonotype was picked up many times. The chain carries TRBV11-2 and TRBJ2-3, with 9 bases lining up with TRBD2. This CDR3 is built from 18 residues. Per the germline V gene, CDR1 is SGHAT and CDR2 is FQNNGV. J was trimmed by 3 bases and V by 4 bases; bases with no gene match: 14. The CDR3 here is CASSSGFLAGRTTDTQYF. In DNA form, the CDR3 reads TGTGCCAGCAGCTCCGGGTTCCTAGCGGGGAGGACTACAGATACGCAGTATTTT.

This clonotype has only a few counts. DNA of the CDR3: TGTGCCAGCAGTGACAAAGAGACCCAGTACTTC. Translated, it gives CASSDKETQYF. J is TRBJ2-5 and V is TRBV6-1; no clear D. The CDR3 length is 11 residues. The germline V and J ends were trimmed by 3 bases and 3 bases, with 2 bases remaining between them. Germline V CDR1 and CDR2: MNHNS, SASEGT.

This clonotype was observed at least ten times. The CDR3, as DNA: TGCAGTGCTAGTGCCGATAGCACAGATACGCAGTATTTT. It yields the protein CSASADSTDTQYF. The chain uses TRBV20-1 and TRBJ2-3; D is unresolved. Trimming pared 3 bases from V and 0 bases from J, leaving 7 bases between. The CDR3 is 13 residues long. In germline, CDR1 is DFQATT, CDR2 SNEGSKA (reference sequence).

This clonotype was counted at least ten times. The chain couples TRBV6-5 to TRBJ2-7, with 12 positions matching TRBD2. V shed 0 bases and J 2 bases; nucleotides not matched to a gene: 5. CDR1 is MNHEY and CDR2 is SVGAGI in the germline V gene. The CDR3 contains 17 residues. CDR3 nucleotide sequence: TGTGCCAGCAGTTACTCGCTAGCGGGAGGGCAGCCCTACGAGCAGTACTTC. As protein: CASSYSLAGGQPYEQYF.

About this clonotype itself: A read error is possible here, since a much larger clone lies one base away. The rearrangement joins TRBV24-1 to TRBJ2-3; TRBD2 is a possible D gene (5 bases). Germline V CDR1 and CDR2: KGHDR, SFDVKD. This CDR3 is 13 amino acids long. The DNA for the CDR3 is TGTGCCACCGGTGAGGGTAGCACAGATACGCAGTATTTT. As protein: CATGEGSTDTQYF.

This clonotype was detected many times. The rearrangement uses TRBV7-8 and TRBJ2-5; D is ambiguous. The germline V gene has CDR1 SGHVS and CDR2 FQNEAQ. The CDR3 loop spans 14 amino acids. V was shortened by 1 base and J by 7 bases, with 13 bases between the two germline ends. The CDR3 coding sequence is TGTGCCAGCAGCTTAGGACGGGCCCGGGTGACCCAGTACTTC. It is translated as CASSLGRARVTQYF.

V is TRBV5-1 and J is TRBJ2-3; a weak D match, TRBD1 (6 bases). Germline V gene lookup returns CDR1 SGHRS and CDR2 YFSETQ. Trimming shortened V by 0 bases and J by 4 bases, and 15 bases separated the two germline ends. There are 16 residues in the CDR3. CDR3 sequence: CASSLAGQPSADTQYF. The CDR3 DNA sequence: TGCGCCAGCAGCTTGGCCGGACAGCCAAGCGCAGATACGCAGTATTTT.

The chain has TRBV12-3 or TRBV12-4 and TRBJ1-2; D might be TRBD1 (5 bases). The CDR3 length is 15 residues. V lost 4 bases and J 4 bases, leaving 16 bases between the germline ends. This chain's CDR3 is CASSSLSGGGYGYTF. CDR3 nucleotide sequence: TGTGCCAGCAGTTCATTAAGCGGGGGAGGCTATGGCTACACCTTC.

This chain joins TRBV12-3 or TRBV12-4 and TRBJ1-1, with a possible D match to TRBD1 (5 bases). V was trimmed by 3 bases and J by 8 bases, leaving 16 bases between them. The CDR3 sequence is 14 residues long. CDR3 bases: TGTGCCAGCAGTTTGTCAGGCAGGGACTGCGAAGCTTTCTTT. This codes for CASSLSGRDCEAFF.

There are a few counts of this clonotype. V and J are TRBV12-5 and TRBJ1-2; the match to TRBD1 covers 7 bases. V lost 0 bases to trimming and J lost 5 bases; unmatched junction nucleotides: 6. Germline CDR1 and CDR2: LGHNT and FRNRAP. The CDR3 contains 15 residues. The CDR3 region has the DNA TGTGCTAGTGGTTTGGTACCTTCAGGGGGATATGGCTACACCTTC. As protein: CASGLVPSGGYGYTF.

The J gene is TRBJ1-2, the V gene TRBV15, with D uncertain. The CDR3 spans 12 residues. The germline V and J ends were trimmed by 3 bases and 3 bases, with 5 bases remaining between them. CDR1 LNHNV and CDR2 YYDKDF come from the germline V gene (reference sequence). CDR3: CATSSADYGYTF. The CDR3 DNA follows: TGTGCCACCAGCAGCGCTGACTATGGCTACACCTTC.

The V and J genes are TRBV20-1 and TRBJ2-3; TRBD1 is a possible D gene (6 bases). Germline V gene sequence: CDR1 DFQATT, CDR2 SNEGSKA (reference sequence). CDR3 length: 17 amino acids. V was shortened by 1 base and J by 4 bases, with 21 bases between the two germline ends. CDR3 amino acids: CSARVGDIFWGADTQYF. CDR3 sequence (DNA): TGCAGTGCTAGAGTGGGGGACATTTTCTGGGGAGCAGATACGCAGTATTTT.

J is TRBJ2-5 and V is TRBV19, with 8 bases aligning to TRBD2. Germline loops: CDR1 LNHDA, CDR2 SQIVND (reference sequence). Unmatched junction bases numbered 5, after V lost 7 bases and J lost 4 bases. The CDR3 has 13 residues. CDR3 DNA sequence: TGTGCCAGTAACCCGGGAGGGGGAGAGACCCAGTACTTC. Translating gives CASNPGGGETQYF. The whole variable domain, filled in from reference TRBV19 and TRBJ2-5, reads DGGITQSPKYLFRKEGQNVTLSCEQNLNHDAMYWYRQDPGQGLRLIYYSQIVNDFQKGDIAEGYSVSREKKESFPLTVTSAQKNPTAFYLCASNPGGGETQYFGPGTRLLVL.

This clonotype has just a few counts. The J gene is TRBJ1-2, the V gene TRBV20-1; the D gene is possibly TRBD1 (6 bases). Germline V gives CDR1 DFQATT, CDR2 SNEGSKA (reference sequence). The CDR3 loop spans 13 amino acids. Trimming left V 2 bases short and J 2 bases short, with 9 bases between. CDR3 sequence (DNA): TGCAGTGCTAGACTTACAGGGAACTATGGCTACACCTTC. This codes for CSARLTGNYGYTF.

Many counts were recorded for this clonotype. The chain carries TRBV14 and TRBJ1-6; 9 bases are shared with TRBD1. Germline V gene sequence: CDR1 SGHDN, CDR2 FVKESK. The CDR3 runs 13 residues. V dropped 4 bases and J dropped 15; count of bases not matched to a gene: 7. CDR3 sequence reads: CASSRLTGGLLHF. The CDR3 coding sequence is TGTGCCAGCAGCCGACTTACAGGGGGCCTCCTCCACTTT.

V and J are TRBV19 and TRBJ1-2; D may be TRBD1 (6 bases). The CDR3 spans 13 residues. Trimming stripped 4 bases from V and 6 bases from J, with 12 bases between. Germline assignment: CDR1 LNHDA and CDR2 SQIVND (reference sequence). CDR3 sequence (DNA): TGTGCCAGTAGTAAGACAGGTGGGGATGGCTACACCTTC. This codes for CASSKTGGDGYTF.

Many counts were recorded for this clonotype. The chain has TRBV12-3 or TRBV12-4 and TRBJ1-5; D is perhaps TRBD1 (6 bases). This CDR3 is built from 13 residues. Trimming cost V 6 bases and J 6 bases, with 12 bases left between them. The CDR3 DNA follows: TGTGCCAGCAGAGACCAGGGGACTCAGCCCCAGCATTTT. It yields the protein CASRDQGTQPQHF.

This clonotype has more than one count but fewer than ten. The chain carries TRBV11-2 and TRBJ2-5; no definite D call. This CDR3 is built from 14 residues. In germline, CDR1 is SGHAT, CDR2 FQNNGV. Trimming removed 5 bases from V and 4 bases from J, with 14 bases in between. CDR3 DNA: TGTGCCAGCAGCCCCACAGCCCTCCGAGAGACCCAGTACTTC. This translates into CASSPTALRETQYF.

This clonotype has just a few counts. The rearrangement joins TRBV5-4 to TRBJ1-4; 9 nucleotides line up with TRBD1. V shed 4 bases and J 8 bases; nucleotides not matched to a gene: 6. CDR1 is SGHNT, CDR2 YYREEE, per germline (reference sequence). This CDR3 comprises 14 residues. The CDR3 DNA reads TGTGCCAGCAGCGAAACAGGGGGCTTAGAAAAACTGTTTTTT. Residues: CASSETGGLEKLFF.

The chain has TRBV29-1 and TRBJ1-3; D gene unclear. V was pared by 5 bases and J by 4 bases, with 6 bases between. CDR1 and CDR2 (germline): SQVTM, ANQGSEA. This CDR3 has 11 amino acids. CDR3 in amino acids: CSVSPGNTIYF. The DNA for the CDR3 is TGCAGCGTTTCGCCCGGAAACACCATATATTTT.

This clonotype was found many times. This chain links TRBV2 with TRBJ1-5, with D maybe TRBD1 (5 bases). V lost 4 bases to trimming and J lost 6 bases, with 13 bases between them. This CDR3 spans 14 amino acids. Germline-derived CDR1 and CDR2 are SNHLY and FYNNEI. The CDR3 region is CASSGGGGSQPQHF. The CDR3 DNA follows: TGTGCCAGCAGTGGGGGGGGGGGTTCTCAGCCCCAGCATTTT.

V usage is TRBV27 and J usage is TRBJ2-7, with 8 bases matching TRBD2. The CDR3 runs 15 residues. After removal of 5 bases from V and 2 bases from J, the junction contained 8 bases not matched to a gene. Germline values: CDR1 MNHEY, CDR2 SMNVEV (reference sequence). CDR3 amino acids: CASSQLPGGTYEQYF. The DNA for the CDR3 is TGTGCCAGCAGTCAGCTGCCGGGAGGGACCTACGAGCAGTACTTC.

The chain couples TRBV5-4 to TRBJ2-3; 9 nucleotides match TRBD1. Germline V gene sequence: CDR1 SGHNT, CDR2 YYREEE (reference sequence). The length of the CDR3 is 14 residues. V trimming: 5 bases; J trimming: 0 bases; junction bases outside the gene matches: 1. Here the CDR3 reads CASRGTGSTDTQYF. CDR3 coding DNA: TGTGCCAGCAGGGGGACAGGGAGCACAGATACGCAGTATTTT.